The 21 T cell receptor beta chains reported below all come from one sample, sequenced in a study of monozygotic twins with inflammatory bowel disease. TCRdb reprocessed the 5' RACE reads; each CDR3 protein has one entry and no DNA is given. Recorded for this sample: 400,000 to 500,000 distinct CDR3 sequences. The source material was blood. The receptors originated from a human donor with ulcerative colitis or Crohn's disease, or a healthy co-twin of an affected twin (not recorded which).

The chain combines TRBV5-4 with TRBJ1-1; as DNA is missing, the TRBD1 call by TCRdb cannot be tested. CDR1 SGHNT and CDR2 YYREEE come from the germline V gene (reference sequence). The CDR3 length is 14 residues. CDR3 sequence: CASSGGDRVTEAFF. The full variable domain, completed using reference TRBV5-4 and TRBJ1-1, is ETGVTQSPTHLIKTRGQQVTLRCSSQSGHNTVSWYQQALGQGPQFIFQYYREEENGRGNFPPRFSGLQFPNYSSELNVNALELDDSALYLCASSGGDRVTEAFFGQGTRLTVV.

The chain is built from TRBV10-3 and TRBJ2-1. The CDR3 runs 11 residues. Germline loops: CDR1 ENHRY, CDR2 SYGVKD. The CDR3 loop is CAISEGHEQFF.

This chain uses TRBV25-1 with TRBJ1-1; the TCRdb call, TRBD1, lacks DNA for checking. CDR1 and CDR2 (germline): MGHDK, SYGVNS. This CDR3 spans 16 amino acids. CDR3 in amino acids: CASSVYGTKGNTEAFF.

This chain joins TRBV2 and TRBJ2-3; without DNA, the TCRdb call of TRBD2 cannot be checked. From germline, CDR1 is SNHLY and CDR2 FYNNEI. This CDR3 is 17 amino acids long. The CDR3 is CASSDPRLAGLTDTQYF.

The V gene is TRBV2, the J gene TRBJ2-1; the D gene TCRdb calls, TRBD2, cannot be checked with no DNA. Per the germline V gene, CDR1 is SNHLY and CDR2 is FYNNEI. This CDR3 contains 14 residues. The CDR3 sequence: CASREGAGVNEQFF. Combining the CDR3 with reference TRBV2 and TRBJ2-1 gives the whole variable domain EPEVTQTPSHQVTQMGQEVILRCVPISNHLYFYWYRQILGQKVEFLVSFYNNEISEKSEIFDDQFSVERPDGSNFTLKIRSTKLEDSAMYFCASREGAGVNEQFFGPGTRLTVL.

Here the CDR3 reads CASAAGGPEQYF. V and J are TRBV7-9 and TRBJ2-7; the D call of TRBD2 rests on TCRdb alone, since no DNA is present to check it. This CDR3 has 12 amino acids. Germline V gene lookup returns CDR1 SEHNR and CDR2 FQNEAQ (reference sequence).

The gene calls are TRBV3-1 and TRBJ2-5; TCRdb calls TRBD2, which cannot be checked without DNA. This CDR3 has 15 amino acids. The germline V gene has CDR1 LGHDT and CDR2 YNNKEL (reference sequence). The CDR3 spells CASSQDGGSSETQYF.

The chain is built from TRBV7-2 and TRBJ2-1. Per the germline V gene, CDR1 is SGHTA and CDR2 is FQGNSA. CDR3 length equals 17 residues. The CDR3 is CASSLVRWGSSYNEQFF.

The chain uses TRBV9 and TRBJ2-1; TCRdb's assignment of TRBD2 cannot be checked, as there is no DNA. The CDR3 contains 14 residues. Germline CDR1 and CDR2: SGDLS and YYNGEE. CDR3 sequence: CASTREGLKSEQFF.

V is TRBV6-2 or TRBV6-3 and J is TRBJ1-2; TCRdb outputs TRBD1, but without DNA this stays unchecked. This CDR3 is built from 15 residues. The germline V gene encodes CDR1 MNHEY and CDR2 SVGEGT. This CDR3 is CASSYSSGPGSGYTF.

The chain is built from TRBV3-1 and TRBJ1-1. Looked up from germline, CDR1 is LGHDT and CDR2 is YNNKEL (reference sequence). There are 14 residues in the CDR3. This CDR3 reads CASSPNRIGTEAFF. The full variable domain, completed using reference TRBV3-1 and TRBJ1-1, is DTAVSQTPKYLVTQMGNDKSIKCEQNLGHDTMYWYKQDSKKFLKIMFSYNNKELIINETVPNRFSPKSPDKAHLNLHINSLELGDSAVYFCASSPNRIGTEAFFGQGTRLTVV.

CDR3 residues: CASSLLVPSTDTQYF. The chain carries TRBV5-1 and TRBJ2-3. The CDR3 is made up of 15 amino acids. In germline, CDR1 is SGHRS, CDR2 YFSETQ.

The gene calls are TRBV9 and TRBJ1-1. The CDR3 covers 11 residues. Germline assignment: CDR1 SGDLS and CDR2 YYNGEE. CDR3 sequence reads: CASGMNTEAFF.

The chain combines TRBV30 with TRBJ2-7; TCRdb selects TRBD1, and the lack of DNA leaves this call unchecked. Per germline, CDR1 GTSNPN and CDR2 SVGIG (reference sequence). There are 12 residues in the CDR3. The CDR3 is CAWSQGAYEQYF.

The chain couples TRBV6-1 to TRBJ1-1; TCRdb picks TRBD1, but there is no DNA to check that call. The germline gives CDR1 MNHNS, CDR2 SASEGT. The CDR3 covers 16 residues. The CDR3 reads CASRPGQGQGNTEAFF.

This CDR3 is CASRVLAGVPEQYF. This chain connects TRBV7-2 to TRBJ2-7; checking the TCRdb D call of TRBD2 is not possible without DNA. Germline values: CDR1 SGHTA, CDR2 FQGNSA. This CDR3 spans 14 amino acids.

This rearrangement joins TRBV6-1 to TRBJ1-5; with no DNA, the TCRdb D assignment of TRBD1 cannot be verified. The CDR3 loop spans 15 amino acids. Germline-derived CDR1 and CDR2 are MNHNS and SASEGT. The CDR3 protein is CASRTPGGGNQPQHF.

The CDR3 loop is CASTLPAQQKSGYTF. The chain recombines TRBV28 with TRBJ1-2. This CDR3 region has 15 residues. Germline CDR1 MDHEN, CDR2 SYDVKM.

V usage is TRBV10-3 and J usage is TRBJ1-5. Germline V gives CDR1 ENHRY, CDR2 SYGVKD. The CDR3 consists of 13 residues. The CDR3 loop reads CAISEELNQPQHF.

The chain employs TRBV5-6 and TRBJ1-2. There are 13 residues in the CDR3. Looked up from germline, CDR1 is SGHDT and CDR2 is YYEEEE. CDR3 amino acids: CASSPGGRPGYTF.

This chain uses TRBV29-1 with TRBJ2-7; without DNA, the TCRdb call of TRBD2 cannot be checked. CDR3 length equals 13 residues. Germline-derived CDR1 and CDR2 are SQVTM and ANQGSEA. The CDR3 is CSVEVASGDEQYF.